Following are 26 T cell receptor beta chains from one sample sequenced in a study of TIL therapy for anti-PD-1-resistant metastatic lung cancer. Sequencing used immunoSEQ v3. Sequencing used immunoSEQ multiplex PCR; TCRdb keeps in-frame clones, though not all of them. The sample contains under 55,000 clones, roughly 78% of which appear only once. Time point reported: pre-treatment sample, taken before nivolumab and TIL therapy. This sample comprised blood, obtained at baseline. The origin of the receptors is a woman aged 30 to 85 with non-small cell lung cancer.

This clone has a single count. This chain links TRBV28 with TRBJ2-7; maybe TRBD1 (6 bases). Looked up from germline, CDR1 is MDHEN and CDR2 is SYDVKM. The CDR3 spans 13 residues. Trimming took 8 bases from V and 2 from J, leaving 13 bases between them. The chain's CDR3 is CASLDRSTYEQYF. CDR3 sequence (DNA): TGTGCCAGCCTCGACAGGAGCACCTACGAGCAGTACTTC.

The genes are TRBV4-2 and TRBJ2-3; D is perhaps TRBD2 (6 bases). Trimming shortened V by 0 bases and J by 0 bases, and 13 bases separated the two germline ends. Per the germline V gene, CDR1 is LGHNA and CDR2 is YNFKEQ. CDR3 length: 17 residues. CDR3 loop: CASSQEAPGLSTDTQYF. The CDR3 DNA is TGTGCCAGCAGCCAAGAAGCTCCGGGACTGAGCACAGATACGCAGTATTTT.

J is TRBJ2-5 and V is TRBV10-3; D might be TRBD1 (5 bases). Looked up from germline, CDR1 is ENHRY and CDR2 is SYGVKD. The CDR3 length is 15 residues. Between the trimmed V and J ends, which lost 2 bases and 5 bases, there was a span of 15 bases. CDR3 residues: CAISEIGVEGETQYF. The CDR3 coding sequence is TGTGCCATCAGTGAGATAGGGGTGGAAGGCGAGACCCAGTACTTC.

In its sample, this clone was seen a few times. This chain joins TRBV10-2 and TRBJ1-1, with 7 bases lining up with TRBD1. The CDR3 consists of 14 residues. V lost 7 bases to trimming and J lost 5 bases; unmatched junction nucleotides: 10. The germline gives CDR1 WSHSY, CDR2 SAAADI. CDR3 residues: CASNIPGGTTEAFF. Here the CDR3 DNA reads TGCGCCAGCAACATTCCAGGGGGAACGACTGAAGCTTTCTTT.

The V gene is TRBV7-2, the J gene TRBJ1-2; D is uncertain. V was pared by 5 bases and J by 4 bases, with 11 bases between. The CDR3 extends over 13 amino acids. The germline V gene encodes CDR1 SGHTA and CDR2 FQGNSA. The CDR3 DNA follows: TGTGCCAGCAGCATCTTGGGCCTCTATGGCTACACCTTC. Translating gives CASSILGLYGYTF.

The chain recombines TRBV7-9 with TRBJ1-2; a possible D gene is TRBD1 (5 bases). V was cut by 3 bases and J by 6 bases, with 5 bases left in between. The CDR3 is made up of 11 amino acids. From germline, CDR1 is SEHNR and CDR2 FQNEAQ (reference sequence). The CDR3 loop reads CASSLGDGYTF. The CDR3 nucleotides are TGTGCCAGCAGCTTGGGGGATGGCTACACCTTC. The full variable domain, its missing parts supplied by reference TRBV7-9 and TRBJ1-2, is DTGVSQNPRHKITKRGQNVTFRCDPISEHNRLYWYRQTLGQGPEFLTYFQNEAQLEKSRLLSDRFSAERPKGSFSTLEIQRTEQGDSAMYLCASSLGDGYTFGSGTRLTVV.

The V call is TRBV5-5, the J call TRBJ1-3; 12 bases align to TRBD1. This CDR3 comprises 18 residues. Per germline, CDR1 SGHKS and CDR2 YYEKEE (reference sequence). J lost 2 bases, V lost 3 bases, and 9 bases had no gene match. In DNA, the CDR3 is TGTGCCAGCAGCTCCGGGACAGGGGGCAAATTGGCTGGAAACACCATATATTTT. Its translation is CASSSGTGGKLAGNTIYF.

In this sample, this clone turned up once. J is TRBJ2-3 and V is TRBV5-1, with 10 positions matching TRBD2. Germline V gene lookup returns CDR1 SGHRS and CDR2 YFSETQ. This CDR3 region has 14 residues. With 6 bases clipped from V and 4 bases from J, the junction kept 5 bases outside the gene matches. The CDR3 region has the DNA TGCGCCAGCATGTTAGCGGGAGGTTCAGATACGCAGTATTTT. It yields the protein CASMLAGGSDTQYF.

This sequence joins TRBV28 and TRBJ1-1; no reliable D call. The CDR3 has 13 amino acids. Trimming removed 2 bases from V and 10 bases from J, with 14 bases in between. From germline, CDR1 is MDHEN and CDR2 SYDVKM. CDR3 region: CASSLAGEDRAFF. The CDR3 DNA sequence: TGTGCCAGCAGTTTAGCCGGGGAGGATCGAGCTTTCTTT.

The rearrangement uses TRBV11-1 and TRBJ2-1, with D uncertain. The CDR3 is made up of 14 amino acids. Looked up from germline, CDR1 is SGHAT and CDR2 is FQDESV (reference sequence). V was cut by 2 bases and J by 7 bases, with 12 bases left in between. The CDR3 spells CASSLRTGKNEQFF. DNA for the CDR3: TGTGCCAGCAGCTTAAGGACGGGTAAAAATGAGCAGTTCTTC.

The gene calls are TRBV30 and TRBJ1-2, with a tentative D call TRBD1 (6 bases). Per the germline V gene, CDR1 is GTSNPN and CDR2 is SVGIG (reference sequence). V lost 0 bases, J lost 8 bases, and 16 bases lay in between. The CDR3 has 14 amino acids. The CDR3 region has the DNA TGTGCCTGGAGTGTACAGGGCAGGGGATTGGGCTACACCTTC. Translated, it gives CAWSVQGRGLGYTF.

The chain uses TRBV25-1 and TRBJ1-1; unclear D gene. Trimming shortened V by 5 bases and J by 0 bases, and 13 bases separated the two germline ends. Per germline, CDR1 MGHDK and CDR2 SYGVNS. This CDR3 is 15 amino acids long. The CDR3 reads CASSRLDAMNTEAFF. CDR3 bases: TGTGCCAGCAGTCGATTAGATGCCATGAACACTGAAGCTTTCTTT.

This chain joins TRBV27 and TRBJ2-1; 7 positions agree with TRBD2. This CDR3 contains 15 residues. The germline V gene encodes CDR1 MNHEY and CDR2 SMNVEV (reference sequence). V dropped 3 bases and J dropped 7; count of bases not matched to a gene: 9. The CDR3 sequence: CASSLSHDGRNEQFF. Here the CDR3 DNA reads TGTGCCAGCAGTTTGTCCCATGACGGGAGGAATGAGCAGTTCTTC.

The genes are TRBV7-7 and TRBJ2-5; 7 bases align to TRBD1. V was pared by 5 bases and J by 2 bases, with 8 bases of the junction left unmatched. The CDR3 has 15 residues. Germline CDR1 is SSHAT and CDR2 is FNYEAQ (reference sequence). DNA for the CDR3: TGTGCCAGCAGCCGAAGACTGGGACAGCAAGAGACCCAGTACTTC. This codes for CASSRRLGQQETQYF. Looking up the rest from reference TRBV7-7 and TRBJ2-5 gives the full variable domain: GAGVSQSPRYKVTKRGQDVTLRCDPISSHATLYWYQQALGQGPEFLTYFNYEAQPDKSGLPSDRFSAERPEGSISTLTIQRTEQRDSAMYRCASSRRLGQQETQYFGPGTRLLVL.

This chain connects TRBV7-3 to TRBJ2-5; D is ambiguous. This CDR3 is built from 15 residues. The germline V and J ends were trimmed by 2 bases and 5 bases, with 15 bases remaining between them. The V gene's germline CDR1 is SGHTA and CDR2 FQGTGA. The CDR3: CASSLSPNDEETQYF. DNA of the CDR3: TGTGCCAGCAGCTTATCGCCGAATGACGAGGAGACCCAGTACTTC.

The chain recombines TRBV4-2 with TRBJ2-1, with TRBD2 matching over 9 bases. This CDR3 is built from 14 residues. J gave up 7 bases and V 5 bases, and 6 bases lay outside the gene matches. Per the germline V gene, CDR1 is LGHNA and CDR2 is YNFKEQ. DNA of the CDR3: TGTGCCAGCAGCGGTAGCGGGAGAGGAAATGAGCAGTTCTTC. Amino acid sequence: CASSGSGRGNEQFF.

This clone was recorded only once. The rearrangement links TRBV9 to TRBJ1-2; D is uncertain. Trimming removed 0 bases at V and 4 bases at J, with 10 bases between. The CDR3 is 14 residues long. CDR1 and CDR2 from the germline V gene are SGDLS and YYNGEE. This chain's CDR3 is CASSVGLFSYGYTF. The CDR3 nucleotides are TGTGCCAGCAGCGTAGGACTGTTCAGCTATGGCTACACCTTC.

This chain links TRBV5-1 with TRBJ1-1; the match to TRBD1 covers 8 bases. This CDR3 has 15 amino acids. The junction had 7 bases not matched to a gene; V was cut back by 3 bases and J by 3 bases. The germline CDR1 and CDR2 sequences are SGHRS and YFSETQ. CDR3 sequence reads: CASSSPTGEDTEAFF. The CDR3 DNA sequence: TGCGCCAGCAGCTCCCCGACAGGGGAAGACACTGAAGCTTTCTTT. The full variable domain, its missing parts supplied by reference TRBV5-1 and TRBJ1-1, is KAGVTQTPRYLIKTRGQQVTLSCSPISGHRSVSWYQQTPGQGLQFLFEYFSETQRNKGNFPGRFSGRQFSNSRSEMNVSTLELGDSALYLCASSSPTGEDTEAFFGQGTRLTVV.

The chain carries TRBV4-1 and TRBJ2-1; 12 bases match TRBD2. The germline gives CDR1 MGHRA, CDR2 YSYEKL. The CDR3 runs 18 residues. The V segment lost 4 bases and the J segment 4 bases; nucleotides outside the gene matches: 11. The CDR3 loop reads CASSRGGLAGQRYNEQFF. As DNA, the CDR3 is TGCGCCAGCAGCCGAGGAGGACTAGCGGGACAGCGATACAATGAGCAGTTCTTC.

This clone has just one count. V usage is TRBV6-5 and J usage is TRBJ2-5; 7 nucleotides line up with TRBD2. CDR1 and CDR2 from the germline V gene are MNHEY and SVGAGI. The V and J ends lost 5 bases and 4 bases, in that order; junction bases with no gene match: 7. The CDR3 has 14 residues. The CDR3 sequence: CASSQIGTTETQYF. CDR3 nucleotide sequence: TGTGCCAGCAGTCAAATCGGGACTACAGAGACCCAGTACTTC.

The table lists this clone with a few counts. The chain recombines TRBV4-2 with TRBJ2-2; a weak D match, TRBD2 (5 bases). This CDR3 contains 15 residues. Trimming took 0 bases from V and 7 from J, leaving 12 bases between them. Looked up from germline, CDR1 is LGHNA and CDR2 is YNFKEQ. CDR3 bases: TGTGCCAGCAGCCAAGAGTCGGGGTTCAACGGGGAGCTGTTTTTT. It specifies CASSQESGFNGELFF.

The rearrangement joins TRBV29-1 to TRBJ2-5; 9 bases fit TRBD1. There are 12 residues in the CDR3. Germline V gene lookup returns CDR1 SQVTM and CDR2 ANQGSEA. J lost 5 bases, V lost 7 bases, and 5 bases had no gene match. The CDR3 here is CSAGQGSETQYF. CDR3 nucleotide sequence: TGCAGCGCCGGACAGGGGTCGGAGACCCAGTACTTC.

The V and J genes are TRBV6-1 and TRBJ2-7, with 9 bases fitting TRBD1. The V gene's germline CDR1 is MNHNS and CDR2 SASEGT. V lost 1 base and J lost 2; bases outside the gene matches: 3. CDR3 size: 15 residues. The CDR3 DNA reads TGTGCCAGCAGTGAAGTGTGGACAGGGGCCTACGAGCAGTACTTC. The encoded protein is CASSEVWTGAYEQYF.

The V call is TRBV28, the J call TRBJ2-4; a possible D gene is TRBD2 (6 bases). The V gene lost 3 bases and the J gene lost 3 bases, with 12 bases spanning the gap. From germline, CDR1 is MDHEN and CDR2 SYDVKM. CDR3 length: 15 amino acids. The CDR3 nucleotides read TGTGCCAGCAGTTTTGGGGCGGGGTTCAAAAACATTCAGTACTTC. This gives the protein CASSFGAGFKNIQYF.

The V and J genes are TRBV20-1 and TRBJ2-7; D might be TRBD2 (6 bases). This CDR3 contains 11 residues. The V gene lost 3 bases and the J gene lost 8 bases, with 11 bases spanning the gap. Per germline, CDR1 DFQATT and CDR2 SNEGSKA (reference sequence). Written as DNA, the CDR3 is TGCAGTGCTAGTATCGGGACTCAGCAGTACTTC. This gives the protein CSASIGTQQYF.

The V and J genes are TRBV11-2 and TRBJ2-7, with 9 bases identical to TRBD2. This CDR3 region has 14 residues. Per the germline V gene, CDR1 is SGHAT and CDR2 is FQNNGV. Trimming removed 4 bases from V and 3 bases from J; junction bases left unmatched: 4. The chain's CDR3 is CASSSIAGDYEQYF. In nucleotides, the CDR3 is TGTGCCAGCAGCTCCATAGCGGGAGACTACGAGCAGTACTTC.